This TCR beta chain was obtained from a study of T cells in Graves' hyperthyroidism and ophthalmopathy. On the study more broadly: Sampling of peripheral blood happened at initial diagnosis, prior to any treatment.

This clonotype has only a few counts. Trimming pared 4 bases from V and 1 base from J, leaving 19 bases between. The CDR3 spans 17 residues. Germline lookup yields CDR1 SEHNR and CDR2 FQNEAQ (reference sequence). Those with hyperthyroidism were 18 to 65 years old, newly diagnosed, and ill for under 2 months. Uncontrolled infections, other autoimmune diseases, pregnancy or lactation led to exclusion of patients. The diagnoses drew upon clinical symptoms, serum thyroxine and TRAb, thyroid ultrasound and orbital computed tomography. TCR beta CDR3 regions were amplified from RNA transcripts. HTBI primers were the set used in a first-round RT-PCR of the TCR CDR3. TCRdb recomputed calls from the multiplex PCR reads with MiXCR, one row per CDR3 protein. The sample shows approximately 300,000 distinct CDR3 sequences, 15% to 20% of them seen only once.

Sequencing was carried out using blood. The origin of this receptor is a man aged 25-45 years with Graves' hyperthyroidism. The chain is built from TRBV7-9 and TRBJ1-1, with D possibly matching TRBD1 (5 bases). In DNA, the CDR3 is TGTGCCAGCAGCTGGAGAGGAGGAGCAGGGTCGAACACTGAAGCTTTCTTT. Its protein product is CASSWRGGAGSNTEAFF. Using reference TRBV7-9 and TRBJ1-1 for the parts outside the CDR3, the full variable domain is DTGVSQNPRHKITKRGQNVTFRCDPISEHNRLYWYRQTLGQGPEFLTYFQNEAQLEKSRLLSDRFSAERPKGSFSTLEIQRTEQGDSAMYLCASSWRGGAGSNTEAFFGQGTRLTVV.